Sequencing of this T cell receptor beta chain was carried out in a study of T-cell reconstitution after alpha-beta-depleted transplantation in children. Findings and limits, study-wide: After one year, T-cell counts and TCRbeta diversity mostly came from new T cells. Surviving recipient T cells and thymic progenitors underlay high day-60 TCRbeta diversity in some patients. By about two months after transplant, alpha-beta T cells reportedly arose from several hundred graft clones that had expanded.

Remarks on this clonotype: Its antigen is not identified.

CDR3 length: 17 residues. Deletions cut 2 bases from V and 5 bases from J, with 21 bases between. Construction of the TCRbeta library involved unique molecular identifiers. TCRdb re-called the PCR reads through MiXCR, storing one row per CDR3 protein. The sample carries 200,000 to 250,000 distinct CDR3 sequences, under 8.5% recorded once. The sequences come from PBMCs, mostly from graft donor cells, collected 360 days after TCRalphabeta/CD19-depleted stem cell transplant. The clonotype originates from a male patient between 2 and 15 years old who had a stem cell transplant for acute myeloid leukemia, so the T cells may come from the graft donor. The chain has TRBV12-3 or TRBV12-4 and TRBJ1-1; D is perhaps TRBD1 (5 bases). The CDR3: CASSLFGTLPRGTEAFF. In DNA form, the CDR3 reads TGTGCCAGCAGTTTATTCGGGACGCTCCCCCGGGGAACTGAAGCTTTCTTT.